The subject of this entry is one T cell receptor (beta chain). This specimen belongs to a study of blood T cell repertoires in COVID-19. The CDR3 consists of 15 residues. Trimming pared 1 base from V and 2 bases from J, leaving 8 bases between. CDR1 SEHNR and CDR2 FQNEAQ come from the germline V gene (reference sequence). Clones were read by immunoSEQ multiplex PCR, and TCRdb kept only the in-frame ones, dropping some. This sample carries approximately 350,000 clones, more than 80% of them seen once, and the ten largest clones take less than 3.5%. This rearrangement joins TRBV7-9 to TRBJ2-2; D uncertain. Specimen: peripheral blood. The TCR originated in a woman aged 25-40 years with COVID-19, enrolled during active disease. The CDR3 sequence: CASSLGVVNTGELFF. As DNA, the CDR3 is TGTGCCAGCAGCTTAGGTGTAGTCAACACCGGGGAGCTGTTTTTT. Combining the CDR3 with reference TRBV7-9 and TRBJ2-2 gives the whole variable domain DTGVSQNPRHKITKRGQNVTFRCDPISEHNRLYWYRQTLGQGPEFLTYFQNEAQLEKSRLLSDRFSAERPKGSFSTLEIQRTEQGDSAMYLCASSLGVVNTGELFFGEGSRLTVL.